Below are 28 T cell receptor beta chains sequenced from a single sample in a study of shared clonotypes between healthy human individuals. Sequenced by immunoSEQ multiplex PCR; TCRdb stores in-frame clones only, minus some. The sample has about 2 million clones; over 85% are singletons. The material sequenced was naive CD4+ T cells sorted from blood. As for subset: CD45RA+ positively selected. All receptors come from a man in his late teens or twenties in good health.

The CDR3 here is CASSEDRASNQPQHF. The CDR3 nucleotides read TGTGCCAGCAGTGAGGACAGGGCTAGCAATCAGCCCCAGCATTTT. The chain joins TRBV2 to TRBJ1-5; 8 nucleotides line up with TRBD1. Trimming removed 3 bases from V and 0 bases from J; junction bases left unmatched: 1. The length of the CDR3 is 15 residues. In germline, CDR1 is SNHLY, CDR2 FYNNEI. Full variable domain (remainder filled in from reference TRBV2 and TRBJ1-5): EPEVTQTPSHQVTQMGQEVILRCVPISNHLYFYWYRQILGQKVEFLVSFYNNEISEKSEIFDDQFSVERPDGSNFTLKIRSTKLEDSAMYFCASSEDRASNQPQHFGDGTRLSIL.

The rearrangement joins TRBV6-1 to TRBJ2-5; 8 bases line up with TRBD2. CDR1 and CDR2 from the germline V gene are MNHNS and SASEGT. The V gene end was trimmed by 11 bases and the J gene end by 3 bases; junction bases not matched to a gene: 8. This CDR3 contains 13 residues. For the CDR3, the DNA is TGTGCCGGGTCCGGGACTAGTAAAGAGACCCAGTACTTC. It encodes CAGSGTSKETQYF.

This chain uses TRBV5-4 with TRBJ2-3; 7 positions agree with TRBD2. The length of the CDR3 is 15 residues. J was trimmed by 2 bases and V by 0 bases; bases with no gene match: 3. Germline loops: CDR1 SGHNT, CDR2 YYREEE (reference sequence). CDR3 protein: CASSLGAGFTDTQYF. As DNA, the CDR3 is TGTGCCAGCAGCTTGGGAGCGGGATTCACAGATACGCAGTATTTT.

The CDR3 DNA sequence: TGTGCCTGGAACCCCCAGGGCACTAATGAAAAACTGTTTTTT. This translates into CAWNPQGTNEKLFF. This chain uses TRBV30 with TRBJ1-4; a weak D match, TRBD1 (5 bases). V shed 4 bases and J shed 2 bases, with 11 bases lying between them. The CDR3 loop spans 14 amino acids. In germline, CDR1 is GTSNPN, CDR2 SVGIG (reference sequence). The variable domain in full, completed from reference TRBV30 and TRBJ1-4, reads SQTIHQWPATLVQPVGSPLSLECTVEGTSNPNLYWYRQAAGRGLQLLFYSVGIGQISSEVPQNLSASRPQDRQFILSSKKLLLSDSGFYLCAWNPQGTNEKLFFGSGTQLSVL.

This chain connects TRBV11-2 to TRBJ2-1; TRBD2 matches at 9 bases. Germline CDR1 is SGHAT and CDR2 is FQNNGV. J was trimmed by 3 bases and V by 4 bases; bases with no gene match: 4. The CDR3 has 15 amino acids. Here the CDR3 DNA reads TGTGCCAGCAGCTCCGGGACTAGCCTCTACAATGAGCAGTTCTTC. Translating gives CASSSGTSLYNEQFF.

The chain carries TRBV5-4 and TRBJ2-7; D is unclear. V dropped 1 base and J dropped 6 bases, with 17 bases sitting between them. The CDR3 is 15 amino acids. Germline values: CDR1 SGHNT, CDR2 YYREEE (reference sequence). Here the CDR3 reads CASSLSLHTPSEQYF. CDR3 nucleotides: TGTGCCAGCAGCTTGAGTCTCCATACGCCGAGCGAGCAGTACTTC.

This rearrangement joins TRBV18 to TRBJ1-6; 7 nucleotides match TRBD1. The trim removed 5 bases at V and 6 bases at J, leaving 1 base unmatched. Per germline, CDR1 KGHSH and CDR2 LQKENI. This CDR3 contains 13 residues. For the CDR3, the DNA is TGTGCCAGCTCAGGGACAGTTAATTCACCCCTCCACTTT. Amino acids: CASSGTVNSPLHF.

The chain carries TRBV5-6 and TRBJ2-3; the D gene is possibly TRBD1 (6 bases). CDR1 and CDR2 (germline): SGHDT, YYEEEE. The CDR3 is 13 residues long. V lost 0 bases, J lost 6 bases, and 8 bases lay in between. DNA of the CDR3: TGTGCCAGCAGCTTGGCAGGGGAGGATACGCAGTATTTT. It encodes CASSLAGEDTQYF.

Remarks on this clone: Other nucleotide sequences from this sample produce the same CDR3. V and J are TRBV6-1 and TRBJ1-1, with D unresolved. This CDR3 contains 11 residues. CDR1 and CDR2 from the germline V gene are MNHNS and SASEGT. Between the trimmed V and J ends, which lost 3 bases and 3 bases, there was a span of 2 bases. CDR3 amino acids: CASSEYTEAFF. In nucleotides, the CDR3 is TGTGCCAGCAGTGAGTACACTGAAGCTTTCTTT.

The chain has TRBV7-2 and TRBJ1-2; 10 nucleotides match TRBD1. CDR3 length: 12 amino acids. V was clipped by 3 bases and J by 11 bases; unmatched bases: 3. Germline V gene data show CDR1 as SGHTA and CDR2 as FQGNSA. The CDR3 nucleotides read TGTGCCAGCAGCTTCGGACAGGGGGAGTACACCTTC. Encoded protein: CASSFGQGEYTF.

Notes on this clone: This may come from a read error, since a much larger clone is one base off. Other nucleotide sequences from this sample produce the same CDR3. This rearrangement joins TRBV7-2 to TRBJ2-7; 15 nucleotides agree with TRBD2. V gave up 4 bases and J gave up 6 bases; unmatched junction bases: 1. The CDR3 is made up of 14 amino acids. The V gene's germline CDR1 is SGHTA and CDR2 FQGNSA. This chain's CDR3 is CASSSGLAGGEQYF. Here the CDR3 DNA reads TGTGCCAGCAGCTCGGGACTAGCGGGAGGCGAGCAGTACTTC.

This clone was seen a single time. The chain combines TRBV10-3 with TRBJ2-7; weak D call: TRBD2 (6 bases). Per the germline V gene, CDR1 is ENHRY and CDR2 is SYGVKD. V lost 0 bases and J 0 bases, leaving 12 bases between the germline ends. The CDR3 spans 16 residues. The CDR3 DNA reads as TGTGCCATCAGTGAGTCGATGTTAGCGGACTCCTACGAGCAGTACTTC. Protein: CAISESMLADSYEQYF.

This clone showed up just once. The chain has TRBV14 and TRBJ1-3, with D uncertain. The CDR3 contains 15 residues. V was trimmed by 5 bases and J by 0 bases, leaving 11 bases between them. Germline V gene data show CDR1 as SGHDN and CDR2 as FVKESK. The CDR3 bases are TGTGCCAGCAGCTCCCACACGGGCTCTGGAAACACCATATATTTT. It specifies CASSSHTGSGNTIYF.

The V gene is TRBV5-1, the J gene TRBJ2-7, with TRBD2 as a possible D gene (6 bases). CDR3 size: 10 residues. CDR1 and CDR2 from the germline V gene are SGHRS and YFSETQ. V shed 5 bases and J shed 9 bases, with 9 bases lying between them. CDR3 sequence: CASSRGWQYF. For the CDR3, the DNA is TGCGCCAGCAGTCGGGGGTGGCAGTACTTC.

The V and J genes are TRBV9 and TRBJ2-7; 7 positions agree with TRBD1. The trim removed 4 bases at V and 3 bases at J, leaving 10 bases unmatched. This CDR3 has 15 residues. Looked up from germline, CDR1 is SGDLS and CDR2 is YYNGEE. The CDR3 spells CASSSRQGVNYEQYF. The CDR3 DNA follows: TGTGCCAGCAGCTCGCGACAGGGAGTGAACTACGAGCAGTACTTC.

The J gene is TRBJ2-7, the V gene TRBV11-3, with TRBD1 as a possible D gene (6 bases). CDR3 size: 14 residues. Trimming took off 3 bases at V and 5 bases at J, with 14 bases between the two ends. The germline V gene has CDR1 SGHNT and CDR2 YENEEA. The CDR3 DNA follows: TGTGCCAGCAGCTTGGAGACAGGTTCGAACGAGCAGTACTTC. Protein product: CASSLETGSNEQYF.

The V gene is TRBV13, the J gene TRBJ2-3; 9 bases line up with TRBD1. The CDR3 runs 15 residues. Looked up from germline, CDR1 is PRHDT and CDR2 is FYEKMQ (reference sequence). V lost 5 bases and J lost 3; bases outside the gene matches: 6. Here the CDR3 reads CASSTGDRATDTQYF. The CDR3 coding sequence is TGTGCCAGCAGCACGGGGGACAGGGCTACAGATACGCAGTATTTT.

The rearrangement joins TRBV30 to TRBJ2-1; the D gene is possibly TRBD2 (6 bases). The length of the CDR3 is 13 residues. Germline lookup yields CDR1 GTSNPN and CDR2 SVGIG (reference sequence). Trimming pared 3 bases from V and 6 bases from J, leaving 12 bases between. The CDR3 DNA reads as TGTGCCTGGAGCACGGGAGTGGGCAATGAGCAGTTCTTC. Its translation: CAWSTGVGNEQFF.

CDR3 DNA: TGCAGCGTTGGGGACAGGGCCCCTTATGGCTACACCTTC. Residues: CSVGDRAPYGYTF. The rearrangement joins TRBV29-1 to TRBJ1-2; 9 nucleotides line up with TRBD1. In germline, CDR1 is SQVTM, CDR2 ANQGSEA. This CDR3 comprises 13 residues. Trimming took 4 bases from V and 5 from J; bases not matched to a gene: 5.

In DNA, the CDR3 is TGTGCCAGCAGCCCCTGGGCGAACACCGGGGAGCTGTTTTTT. Amino acids: CASSPWANTGELFF. The V call is TRBV5-4, the J call TRBJ2-2; D not certain. V was cut by 4 bases and J by 0 bases, with 7 bases left in between. This CDR3 is 14 amino acids long. The V gene's germline CDR1 is SGHNT and CDR2 YYREEE (reference sequence).

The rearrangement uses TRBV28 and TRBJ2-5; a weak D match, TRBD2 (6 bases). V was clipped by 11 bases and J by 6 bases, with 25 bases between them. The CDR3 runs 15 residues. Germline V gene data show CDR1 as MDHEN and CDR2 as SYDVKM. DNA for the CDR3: TGTGCCGTCGACGGTGGGTACGGGGGTGCGCAGACCCAGTACTTC. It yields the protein CAVDGGYGGAQTQYF. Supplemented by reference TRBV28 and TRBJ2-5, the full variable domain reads DVKVTQSSRYLVKRTGEKVFLECVQDMDHENMFWYRQDPGLGLRLIYFSYDVKMKEKGDIPEGYSVSREKKERFSLILESASTNQTSMYLCAVDGGYGGAQTQYFGPGTRLLVL.

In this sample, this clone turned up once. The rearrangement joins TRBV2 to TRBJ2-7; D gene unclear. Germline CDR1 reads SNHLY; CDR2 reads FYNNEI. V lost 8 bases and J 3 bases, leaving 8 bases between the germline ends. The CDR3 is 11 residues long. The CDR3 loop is CASHRLYEQYF. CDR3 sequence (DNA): TGTGCCAGCCACAGACTCTACGAGCAGTACTTC.

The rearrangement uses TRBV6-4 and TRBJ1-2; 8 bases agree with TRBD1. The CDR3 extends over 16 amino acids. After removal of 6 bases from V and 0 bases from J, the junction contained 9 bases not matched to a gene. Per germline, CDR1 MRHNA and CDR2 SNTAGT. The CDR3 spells CASRRTGSTTNYGYTF. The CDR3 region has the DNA TGTGCCAGCAGAAGGACAGGGAGTACGACTAACTATGGCTACACCTTC.

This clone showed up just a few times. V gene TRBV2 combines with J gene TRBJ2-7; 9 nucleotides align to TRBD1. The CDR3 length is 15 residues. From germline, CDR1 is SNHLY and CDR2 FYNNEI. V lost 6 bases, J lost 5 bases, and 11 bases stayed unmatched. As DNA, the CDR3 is TGTGCCAGCAGCGGGACAGGGAGCCCCATCAACGAGCAGTACTTC. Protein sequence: CASSGTGSPINEQYF.

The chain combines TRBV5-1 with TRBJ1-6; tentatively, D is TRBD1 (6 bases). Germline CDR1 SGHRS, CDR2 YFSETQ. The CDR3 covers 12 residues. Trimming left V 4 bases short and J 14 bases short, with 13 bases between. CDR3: CASSQDSSSLHF. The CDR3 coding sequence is TGCGCCAGCAGCCAGGACAGTTCCTCCCTCCACTTT.

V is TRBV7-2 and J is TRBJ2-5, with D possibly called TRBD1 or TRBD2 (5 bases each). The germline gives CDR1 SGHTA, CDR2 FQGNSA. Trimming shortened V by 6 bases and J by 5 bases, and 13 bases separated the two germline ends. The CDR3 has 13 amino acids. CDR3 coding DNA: TGTGCCAGCAGGAGGGGCGCTGGGGAGACCCAGTACTTC. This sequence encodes CASRRGAGETQYF.

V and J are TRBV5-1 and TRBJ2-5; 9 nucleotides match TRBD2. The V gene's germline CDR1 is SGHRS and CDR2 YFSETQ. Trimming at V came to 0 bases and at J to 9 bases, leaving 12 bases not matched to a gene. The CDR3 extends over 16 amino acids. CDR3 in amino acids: CASSLESSGSSVAQYF. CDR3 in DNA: TGCGCCAGCAGCTTGGAGAGTAGCGGGAGTAGCGTCGCCCAGTACTTC.

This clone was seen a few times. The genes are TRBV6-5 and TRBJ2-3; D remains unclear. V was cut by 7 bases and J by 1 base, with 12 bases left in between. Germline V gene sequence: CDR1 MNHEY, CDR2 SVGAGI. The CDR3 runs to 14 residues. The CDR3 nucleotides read TGTGCCAGCACCCGCTCATTTGGCACAGATACGCAGTATTTT. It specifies CASTRSFGTDTQYF.